Listed below are T cell receptor beta chains from one sample, sequenced in a study of T cell changes during pregnancy in multiple sclerosis. The data were produced by immunoSEQ multiplex PCR, yet TCRdb's version contains in-frame clones alone and is incomplete. The sample holds 30,000 or so clones; 80% to 90% are singletons and the top ten take over 9.5%. The input for sequencing was CD8+ T cells from peripheral blood mononuclear cells, taken in the second trimester of pregnancy. The receptors originated from a female donor with multiple sclerosis, enrolled in a pregnancy study. Each CDR3 is given with its conserved first and last residue. A D gene is named only where the DNA matches it firmly. Size is omitted from some rows. Given values are once, few, many or a class for expanded clones.

clone size	J gene	V gene	D gene	CDR3 DNA	CDR3 protein
-	TRBJ2-7	TRBV5-1	-	TGCGCCAGCAGCTTGGATGGGTGGGCCTCCTACGAGCAGTACTTC	CASSLDGWASYEQYF
-	TRBJ2-1	TRBV19	TRBD2	TGTGCCAGTAGTATTCCCCAGGGACTATACAATGAGCAGTTCTTC	CASSIPQGLYNEQFF
-	TRBJ1-1	TRBV5-5	-	TGTGCCAGCAGCTTGTACAGGGAAACTGAAGCTTTCTTT	CASSLYRETEAFF
-	TRBJ2-3	TRBV7-9	TRBD1	TGTGCCAGCAGCCCCCCAGGGGGTTTTAGAGATACGCAGTATTTT	CASSPPGGFRDTQYF
-	TRBJ1-5	TRBV6-1	-	TGTGCCAGCAGTGAAGTTTCTCGGGTTAATAGCAATCAGCCCCAGCATTTT	CASSEVSRVNSNQPQHF
-	TRBJ1-1	TRBV14	TRBD1	TGTGCCAGCAGTCCTCCGGGACAGGGGAGGAAGGCTTTCTTT	CASSPPGQGRKAFF
-	TRBJ2-7	TRBV27	TRBD2	TGTGCCAGCAGCCAGGGACTAGCGGGAGTTGAGCAGTACTTC	CASSQGLAGVEQYF
-	TRBJ2-5	TRBV2	-	TGTGCCAGCATGGGGCGACCTCAAGAGACCCAGTACTTC	CASMGRPQETQYF
-	TRBJ2-3	TRBV9	TRBD2	TGTGCCAGCAGCACGGCGGGGGGGACGGGGGCAGATACGCAGTATTTT	CASSTAGGTGADTQYF
-	TRBJ1-5	TRBV7-8	TRBD1	TGTGCCAGCAGCTCTCCTAGAGGGACAGGGGAGACGTTAGTCATCCAGCCCCAGCATTTT	CASSSPRGTGETLVIQPQHF
-	TRBJ2-7	TRBV25-1	TRBD2	TGTGCCAGCAACGGGGGGAGCATTAGCTACGAGCAGTACTTC	CASNGGSISYEQYF
-	TRBJ2-2	TRBV13	TRBD1	TGTGCCAGCGCCCAGGGGGCAGGGAACACCGGGGAGCTGTTTTTT	CASAQGAGNTGELFF
-	TRBJ1-6	TRBV7-3	-	TGTGCCAGCAGCTTAAGGGGCAGGGGAAGGAATTCACCCCTCCACTTT	CASSLRGRGRNSPLHF
few	TRBJ2-1	TRBV10-3	TRBD2	TGTGCCATCAGGGGGGGAGGGAATGAGCAGTTCTTC	CAIRGGGNEQFF
-	TRBJ1-5	TRBV27	-	TGTGCCAGCAGCCCTAGGGGGTACAATCAGCCCCAGCATTTT	CASSPRGYNQPQHF
-	TRBJ2-1	TRBV19	-	TGTGCCAGTAGTATAGGGCAGAAATACAATGAGCAGTTCTTC	CASSIGQKYNEQFF
-	TRBJ2-1	TRBV28	-	TGTGCCAGCAGTCCTCCCTCGGGACTCTCCTACAATGAGCAGTTCTTC	CASSPPSGLSYNEQFF
once	TRBJ2-2	TRBV6-4	TRBD1	TGTGCCAGCAGTCCGGACAGGACGAACACCGGGGAGCTGTTTTTT	CASSPDRTNTGELFF
-	TRBJ2-1	TRBV5-1	TRBD2	TGCGCCAGCAGCCCTCGTGGGAGGGCCAATGAGCAGTTCTTC	CASSPRGRANEQFF
-	TRBJ2-1	TRBV30	TRBD2	TGTGCCTGGAAGGTTGATGTATGGGAACAGCAAAGAGCGGGGGGATCCTACAATGAGCAGTTCTTC	CAWKVDVWEQQRAGGSYNEQFF
-	TRBJ1-1	TRBV5-1	-	TGCGCCAGCAGCCAGAACACTGAAGCTTTCTTT	CASSQNTEAFF
-	TRBJ2-7	TRBV2	TRBD2	TGTGCCAGCAGCGATAGCGGGGGGGACAAATACGAGCAGTACTTC	CASSDSGGDKYEQYF
-	TRBJ1-1	TRBV27	-	TGTGCCAGCAGTCACACAGGGCCGGCTTTCTTT	CASSHTGPAFF
-	TRBJ2-1	TRBV5-1	TRBD2	TGCGCCAGCAGCCCCGGGACTAGGTGGGATGAGCAGTTCTTC	CASSPGTRWDEQFF